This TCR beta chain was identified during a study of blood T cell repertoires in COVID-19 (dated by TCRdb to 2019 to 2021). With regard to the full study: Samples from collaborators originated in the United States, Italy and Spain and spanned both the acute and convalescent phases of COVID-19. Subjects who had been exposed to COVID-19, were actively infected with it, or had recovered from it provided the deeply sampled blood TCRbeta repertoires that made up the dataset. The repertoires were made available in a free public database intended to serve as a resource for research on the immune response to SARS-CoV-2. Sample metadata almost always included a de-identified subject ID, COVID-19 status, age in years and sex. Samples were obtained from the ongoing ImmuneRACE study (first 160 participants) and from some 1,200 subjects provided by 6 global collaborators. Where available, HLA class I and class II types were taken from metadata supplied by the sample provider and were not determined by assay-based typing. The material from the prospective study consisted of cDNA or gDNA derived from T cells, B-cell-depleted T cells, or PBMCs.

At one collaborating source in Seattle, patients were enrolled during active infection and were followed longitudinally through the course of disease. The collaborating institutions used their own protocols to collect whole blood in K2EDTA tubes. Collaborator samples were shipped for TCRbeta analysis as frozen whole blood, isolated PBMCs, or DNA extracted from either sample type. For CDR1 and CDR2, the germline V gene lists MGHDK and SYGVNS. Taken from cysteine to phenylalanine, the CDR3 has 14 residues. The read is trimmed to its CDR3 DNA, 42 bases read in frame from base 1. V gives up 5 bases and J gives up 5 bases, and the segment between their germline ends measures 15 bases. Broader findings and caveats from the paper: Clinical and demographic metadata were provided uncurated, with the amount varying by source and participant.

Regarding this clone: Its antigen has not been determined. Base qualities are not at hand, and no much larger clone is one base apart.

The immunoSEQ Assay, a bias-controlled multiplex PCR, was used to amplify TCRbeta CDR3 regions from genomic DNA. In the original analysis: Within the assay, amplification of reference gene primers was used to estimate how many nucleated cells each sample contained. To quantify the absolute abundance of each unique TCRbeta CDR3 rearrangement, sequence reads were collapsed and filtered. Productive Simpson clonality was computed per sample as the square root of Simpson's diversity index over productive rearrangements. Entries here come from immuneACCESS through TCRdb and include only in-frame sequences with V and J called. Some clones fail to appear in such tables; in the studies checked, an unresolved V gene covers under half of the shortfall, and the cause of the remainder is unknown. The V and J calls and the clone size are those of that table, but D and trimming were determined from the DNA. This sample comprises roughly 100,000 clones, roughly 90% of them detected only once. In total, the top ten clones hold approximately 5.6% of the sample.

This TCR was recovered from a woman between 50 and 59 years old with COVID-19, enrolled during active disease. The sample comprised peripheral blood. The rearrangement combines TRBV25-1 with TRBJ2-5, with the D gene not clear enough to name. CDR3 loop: CASSRQSTRETQYF. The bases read TGTGCCAGCAGTCGACAATCCACCAGGGAGACCCAGTACTTC.